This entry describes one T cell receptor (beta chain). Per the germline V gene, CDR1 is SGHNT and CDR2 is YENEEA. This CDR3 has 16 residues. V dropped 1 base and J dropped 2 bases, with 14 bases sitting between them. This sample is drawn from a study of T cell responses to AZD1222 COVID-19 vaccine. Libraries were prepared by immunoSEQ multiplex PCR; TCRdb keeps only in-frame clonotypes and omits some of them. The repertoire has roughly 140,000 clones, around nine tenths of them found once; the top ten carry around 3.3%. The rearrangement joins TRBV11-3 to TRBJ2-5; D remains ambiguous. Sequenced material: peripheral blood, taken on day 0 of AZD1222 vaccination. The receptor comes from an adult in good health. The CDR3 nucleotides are TGTGCCAGCAGCTTAGGAGCCACCGGATATCAAGAGACCCAGTACTTC. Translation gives CASSLGATGYQETQYF.